This entry concerns a single T cell receptor (beta chain). The data originate from a study of cytomegalovirus exposure and HLA in healthy donors. The CDR3 runs 15 residues. V lost 4 bases and J lost 11; bases outside the gene matches: 11. Germline CDR1 is MDHEN and CDR2 is SYDVKM. Both 60 Vbeta primers and 13 Jbeta primers went into the PCR. Libraries were prepared by immunoSEQ multiplex PCR; TCRdb keeps only in-frame clonotypes and omits some of them. The table has 200,000 or so clones, more than 80% seen once; the top ten hold around 2.5%. The genes are TRBV28 and TRBJ1-6, with 7 bases fitting TRBD1. Input material: PBMCs. The clonotype was recovered from a woman aged 45-59 years in good health and CMV-seropositive. The CDR3, as DNA: TGTGCCAGCAGTTCCCGCCTGCAGGGGGTAACACCCCTCCACTTT. It translates to CASSSRLQGVTPLHF.